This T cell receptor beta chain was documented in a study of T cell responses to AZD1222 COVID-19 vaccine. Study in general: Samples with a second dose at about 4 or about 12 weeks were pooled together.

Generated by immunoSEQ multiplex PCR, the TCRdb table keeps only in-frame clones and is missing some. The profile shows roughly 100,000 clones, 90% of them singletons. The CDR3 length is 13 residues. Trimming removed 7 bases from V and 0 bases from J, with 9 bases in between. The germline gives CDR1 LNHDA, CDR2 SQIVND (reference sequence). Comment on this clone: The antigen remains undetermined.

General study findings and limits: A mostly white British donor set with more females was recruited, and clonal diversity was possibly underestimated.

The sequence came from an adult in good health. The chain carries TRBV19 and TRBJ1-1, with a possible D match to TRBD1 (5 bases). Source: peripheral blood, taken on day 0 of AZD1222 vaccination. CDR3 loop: CASKGRLNTEAFF. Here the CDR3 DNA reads TGTGCCAGTAAGGGACGCTTGAACACTGAAGCTTTCTTT.